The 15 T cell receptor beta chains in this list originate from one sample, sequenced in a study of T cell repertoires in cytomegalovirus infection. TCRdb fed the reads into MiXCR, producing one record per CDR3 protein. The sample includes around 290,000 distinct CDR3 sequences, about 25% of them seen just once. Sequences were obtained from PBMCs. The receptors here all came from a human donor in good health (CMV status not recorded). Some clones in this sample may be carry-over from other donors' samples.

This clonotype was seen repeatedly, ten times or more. For the CDR3, the DNA is TGTGCCAGCAGCTTAGGGAGGGCCCCCGAAGATACGCAGTATTTT. It codes for CASSLGRAPEDTQYF. This chain links TRBV11-2 with TRBJ2-3; TRBD2 is a possible D gene (6 bases). Germline assignment: CDR1 SGHAT and CDR2 FQNNGV. With 1 base removed from V and 5 bases from J, the gap between germline ends came to 13 bases. The CDR3 consists of 15 residues. The variable domain in full, with the rest retrieved from reference TRBV11-2 and TRBJ2-3, is EAGVAQSPRYKIIEKRQSVAFWCNPISGHATLYWYQQILGQGPKLLIQFQNNGVVDDSQLPKDRFSAERLKGVDSTLKIQPAKLEDSAVYLCASSLGRAPEDTQYFGPGTRLTVL.

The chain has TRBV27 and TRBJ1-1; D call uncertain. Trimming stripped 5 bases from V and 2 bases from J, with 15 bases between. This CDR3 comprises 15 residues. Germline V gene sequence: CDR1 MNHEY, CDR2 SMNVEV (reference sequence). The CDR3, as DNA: TGTGCCAGCAGTCCACCTGCGAGGCAAAACACTGAAGCTTTCTTT. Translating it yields CASSPPARQNTEAFF.

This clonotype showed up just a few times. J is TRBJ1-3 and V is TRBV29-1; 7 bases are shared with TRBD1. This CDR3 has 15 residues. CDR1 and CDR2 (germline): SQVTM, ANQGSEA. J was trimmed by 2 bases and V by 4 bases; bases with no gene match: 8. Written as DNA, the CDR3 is TGCAGCGTTGGAACCCCGACAGGGCCTGGAAACACCATATATTTT. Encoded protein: CSVGTPTGPGNTIYF.

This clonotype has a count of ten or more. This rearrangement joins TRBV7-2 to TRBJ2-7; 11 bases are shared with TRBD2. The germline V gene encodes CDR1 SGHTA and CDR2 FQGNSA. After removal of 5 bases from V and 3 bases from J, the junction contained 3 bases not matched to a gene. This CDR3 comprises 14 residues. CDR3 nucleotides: TGTGCCAGCAGCATCCTAGCGGGAGGCTACGAGCAGTACTTC. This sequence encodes CASSILAGGYEQYF.

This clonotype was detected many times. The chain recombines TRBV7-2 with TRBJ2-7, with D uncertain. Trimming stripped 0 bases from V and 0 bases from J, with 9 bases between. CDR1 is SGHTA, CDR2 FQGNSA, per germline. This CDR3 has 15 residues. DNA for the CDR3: TGTGCCAGCAGCTTAGCTAGCTCCAGCTCCTACGAGCAGTACTTC. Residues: CASSLASSSSYEQYF.

The CDR3 DNA follows: TGTGCCAGCAGTGAACGCGGGGTTGGGCAGCCCCAGCATTTT. Translating gives CASSERGVGQPQHF. The rearrangement joins TRBV6-1 to TRBJ1-5; D remains ambiguous. V was pared by 2 bases and J by 7 bases, with 12 bases between. The CDR3 totals 14 residues. Germline loops: CDR1 MNHNS, CDR2 SASEGT.

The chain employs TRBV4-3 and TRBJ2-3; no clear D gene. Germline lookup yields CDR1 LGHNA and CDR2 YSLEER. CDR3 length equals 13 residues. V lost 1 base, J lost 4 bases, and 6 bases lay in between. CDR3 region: CASSQVLADTQYF. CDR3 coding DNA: TGCGCCAGCAGCCAAGTTTTAGCAGATACGCAGTATTTT.

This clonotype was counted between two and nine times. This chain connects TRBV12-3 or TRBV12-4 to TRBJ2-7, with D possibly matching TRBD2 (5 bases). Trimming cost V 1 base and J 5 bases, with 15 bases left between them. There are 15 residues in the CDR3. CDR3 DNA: TGTGCCAGCAGTTTAGGCACTAGGACGGGAAACGAGCAGTACTTC. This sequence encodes CASSLGTRTGNEQYF.

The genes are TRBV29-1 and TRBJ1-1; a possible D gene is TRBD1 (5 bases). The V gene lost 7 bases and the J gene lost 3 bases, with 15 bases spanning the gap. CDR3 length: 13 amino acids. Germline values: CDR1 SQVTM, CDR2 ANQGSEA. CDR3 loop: CSGFPGDHTEAFF. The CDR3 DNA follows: TGCAGCGGATTTCCCGGGGACCACACTGAAGCTTTCTTT. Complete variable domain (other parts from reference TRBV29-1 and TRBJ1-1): SAVISQKPSRDICQRGTSLTIQCQVDSQVTMMFWYRQQPGQSLTLIATANQGSEATYESGFVIDKFPISRPNLTFSTLTVSNMSPEDSSIYLCSGFPGDHTEAFFGQGTRLTVV.

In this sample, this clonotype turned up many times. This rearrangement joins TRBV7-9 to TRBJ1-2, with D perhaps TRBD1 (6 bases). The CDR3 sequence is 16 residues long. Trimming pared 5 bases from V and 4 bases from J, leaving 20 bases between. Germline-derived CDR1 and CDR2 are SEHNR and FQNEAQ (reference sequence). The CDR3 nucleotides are TGTGCCAGCAGCCTAATGGCGGGGGCGCTCGGCTATGGCTACACCTTC. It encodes CASSLMAGALGYGYTF.

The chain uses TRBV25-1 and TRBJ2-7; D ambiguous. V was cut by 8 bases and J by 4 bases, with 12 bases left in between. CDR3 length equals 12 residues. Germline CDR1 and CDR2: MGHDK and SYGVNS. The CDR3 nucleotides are TGTGCCAGCCAGTGGGTAGGTTACGAGCAGTACTTC. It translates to CASQWVGYEQYF.

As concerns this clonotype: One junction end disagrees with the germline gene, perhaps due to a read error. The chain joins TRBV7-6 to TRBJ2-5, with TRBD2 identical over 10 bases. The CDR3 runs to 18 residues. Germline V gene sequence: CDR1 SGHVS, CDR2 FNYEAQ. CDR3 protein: CASSLPSGGLGYHETQYF. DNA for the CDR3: TGTGCCAGCAGCTTACCTAGCGGGGGCCTCGGGTACCATGAGACCCAGTACTTC.

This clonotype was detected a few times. CDR3 region: CASSFGRIQETQYF. The CDR3 DNA reads as TGTGCCAGCAGTTTTGGGCGGATCCAAGAGACCCAGTACTTC. V and J are TRBV12-3 or TRBV12-4 and TRBJ2-5; unclear D gene. Trimming left V 3 bases short and J 1 base short, with 9 bases between. The CDR3 consists of 14 residues.

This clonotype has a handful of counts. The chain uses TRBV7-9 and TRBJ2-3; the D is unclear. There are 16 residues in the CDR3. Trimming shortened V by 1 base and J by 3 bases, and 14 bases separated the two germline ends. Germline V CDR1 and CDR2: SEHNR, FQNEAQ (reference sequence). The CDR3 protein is CASSLGSGLDTDTQYF. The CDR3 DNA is TGTGCCAGCAGCTTAGGTTCCGGGTTGGATACAGATACGCAGTATTTT.

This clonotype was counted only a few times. The CDR3 loop reads CASSLEASFYGYTF. CDR3 nucleotide sequence: TGTGCCAGCAGCTTAGAGGCCAGCTTCTATGGCTACACCTTC. The chain couples TRBV7-8 to TRBJ1-2; D is undetermined. Trimming shortened V by 1 base and J by 4 bases, and 10 bases separated the two germline ends. Germline V lookup: CDR1 SGHVS, CDR2 FQNEAQ. CDR3 size: 14 residues.